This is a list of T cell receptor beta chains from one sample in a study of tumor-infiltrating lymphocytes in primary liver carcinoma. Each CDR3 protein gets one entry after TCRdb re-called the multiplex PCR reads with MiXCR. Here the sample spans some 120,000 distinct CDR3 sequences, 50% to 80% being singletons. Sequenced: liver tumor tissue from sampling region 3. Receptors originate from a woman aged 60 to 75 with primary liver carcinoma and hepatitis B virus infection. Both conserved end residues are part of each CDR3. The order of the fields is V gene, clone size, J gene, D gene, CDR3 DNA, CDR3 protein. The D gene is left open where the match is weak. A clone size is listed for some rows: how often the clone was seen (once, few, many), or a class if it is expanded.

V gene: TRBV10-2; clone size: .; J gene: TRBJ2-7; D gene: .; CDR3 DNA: TGCGCCACCTCCACGCAATTAGGCTCCTACGAGCAGTACTTC; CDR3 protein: CATSTQLGSYEQYF
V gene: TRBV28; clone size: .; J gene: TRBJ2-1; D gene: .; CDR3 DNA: TGTGCCAACACCAGTAGTCTCAGTCTTAATGAGCAGTTCTTC; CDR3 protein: CANTSSLSLNEQFF
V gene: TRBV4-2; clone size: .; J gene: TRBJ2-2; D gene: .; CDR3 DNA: TGTGTCAGTAGCCGCCAGGTCCGCGCGAACACCGGGGAGCTGTTTTTT; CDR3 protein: CVSSRQVRANTGELFF
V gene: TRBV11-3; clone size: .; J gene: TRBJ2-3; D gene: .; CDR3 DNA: TGTGCCGGCAGCGTCAGGACTAACACAGATACGCAGTATTTT; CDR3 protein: CAGSVRTNTDTQYF
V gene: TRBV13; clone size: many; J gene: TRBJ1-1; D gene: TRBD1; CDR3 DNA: TGTGCCAGCAGCGAACCCACAGGGGACGGGGACACTGAAGCTTTCTTT; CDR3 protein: CASSEPTGDGDTEAFF
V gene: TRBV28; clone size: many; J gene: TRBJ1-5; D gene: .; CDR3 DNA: TGTGCCAGCAGTTTACGATTACTAGGCCCTCAGCCCCAGCATTTT; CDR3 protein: CASSLRLLGPQPQHF
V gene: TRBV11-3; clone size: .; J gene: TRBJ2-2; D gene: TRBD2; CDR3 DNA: TGTGCTAGCAGCTTAGACGGGCTAGCGGGAAACACCGGGGAGCTGTTTTTT; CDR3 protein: CASSLDGLAGNTGELFF
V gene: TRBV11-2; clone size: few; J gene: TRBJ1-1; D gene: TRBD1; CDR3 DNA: TGTGCCGGCAGTTGGGGGACAGGGCGGAGCACTGAAGCTTTCTTT; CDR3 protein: CAGSWGTGRSTEAFF
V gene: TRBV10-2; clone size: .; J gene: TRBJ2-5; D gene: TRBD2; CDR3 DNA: TGTGCCAGTAGTGAGGAACTAGCGGGAGGGCGAAAGAGCCAGTACTTC; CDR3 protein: CASSEELAGGRKSQYF
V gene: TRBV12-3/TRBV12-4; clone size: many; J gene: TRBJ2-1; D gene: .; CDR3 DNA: TGTGCCAGCAGGTCACCACGGATCAATGAGCAGTTCTTC; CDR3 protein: CASRSPRINEQFF
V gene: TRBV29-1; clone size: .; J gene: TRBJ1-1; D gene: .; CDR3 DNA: TGCAGCGTTGGTGACAGTCACACTGGAGCTCTCTTT; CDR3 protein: CSVGDSHTGALF
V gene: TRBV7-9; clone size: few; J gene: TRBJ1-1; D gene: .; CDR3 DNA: TGTGCCAGCACCTACCAGGGCTGGGGAGACACTGAAGCTTTCTTT; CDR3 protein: CASTYQGWGDTEAFF
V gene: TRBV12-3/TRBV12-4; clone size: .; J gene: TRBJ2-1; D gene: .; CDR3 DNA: TGTGCCAGCAGTCAAACCGCGACTATTGTGGTTCGCCAGCAGTTCTTC; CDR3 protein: CASSQTATIVVRQQFF
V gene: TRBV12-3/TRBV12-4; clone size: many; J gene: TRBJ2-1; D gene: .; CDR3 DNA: TGTGCCAGCAGTTATATAGCGGAAAAAAATGAGCAGTTCTTC; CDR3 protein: CASSYIAEKNEQFF
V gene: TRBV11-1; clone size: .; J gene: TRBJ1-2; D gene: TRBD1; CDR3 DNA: TGTGCCAGCAGTTGCTCGGACAGGGTCAGGGATGGCTACACTTTC; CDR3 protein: CASSCSDRVRDGYTF
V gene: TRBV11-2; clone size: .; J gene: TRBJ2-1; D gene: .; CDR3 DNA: TGTGCCAGCGGCCCCTCCGGGGCGGTCCCTGGGGGGCAATTCTTC; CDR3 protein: CASGPSGAVPGGQFF
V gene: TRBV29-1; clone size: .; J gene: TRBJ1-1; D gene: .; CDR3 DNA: TGCAGCGGACTGGCGTATGGGGGCACCGAAGCTTTCTTT; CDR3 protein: CSGLAYGGTEAFF
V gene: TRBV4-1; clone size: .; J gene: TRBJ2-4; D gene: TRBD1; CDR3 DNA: TGCGCCAGCAGCCATCCCGTACACGGGTCAGGGGGCAAAAACATCCAGTACTTC; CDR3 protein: CASSHPVHGSGGKNIQYF
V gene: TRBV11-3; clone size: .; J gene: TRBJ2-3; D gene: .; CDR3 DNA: TGTGCCAGCAGCATAGCTCCCACCAGGGGCACAGACACGCAGTATTTT; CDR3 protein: CASSIAPTRGTDTQYF
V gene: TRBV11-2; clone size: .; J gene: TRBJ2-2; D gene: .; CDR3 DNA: TGTGCCAGCAGCACCCTTATGGCCGGGGGGCTGTTTTTT; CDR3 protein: CASSTLMAGGLFF
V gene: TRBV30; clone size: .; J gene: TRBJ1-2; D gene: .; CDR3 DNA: TGTGCCTGGCGTCCAACCCACACCTTT; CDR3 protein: CAWRPTHTF
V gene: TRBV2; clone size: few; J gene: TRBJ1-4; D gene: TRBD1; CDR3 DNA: TGTGCCAGCAGAGAACAGGGGCGACATGCAACTAATGAAAAACTGTTTTTT; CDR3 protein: CASREQGRHATNEKLFF
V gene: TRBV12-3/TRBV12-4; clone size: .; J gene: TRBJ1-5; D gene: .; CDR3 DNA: TGTACTAGCAGTGATAAAGGTAGCAATCAGTCCCAGCATTTT; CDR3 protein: CTSSDKGSNQSQHF
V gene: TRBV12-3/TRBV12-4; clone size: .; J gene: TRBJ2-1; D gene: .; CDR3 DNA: TGTGCCAGCAGTTTGACAAGCGGACTAAATGAGTGGTTCTTC; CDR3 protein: CASSLTSGLNEWFF
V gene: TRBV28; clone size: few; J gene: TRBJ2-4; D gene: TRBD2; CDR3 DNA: TGTGCCAGCAGTCCCCTGGGACTAGATAAAAACACTCAGTACTTC; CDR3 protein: CASSPLGLDKNTQYF
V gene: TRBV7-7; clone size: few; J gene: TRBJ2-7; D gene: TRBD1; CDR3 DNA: TGTGCTAGCAGCACTAGGACAGGGTCCGAGCAGTACTTC; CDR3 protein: CASSTRTGSEQYF
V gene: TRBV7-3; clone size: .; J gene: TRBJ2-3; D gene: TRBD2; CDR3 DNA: TGTGCCAGCAGCCTTGCCGGGGGGGCCGCAGGGGATACGCAGTATTTT; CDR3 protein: CASSLAGGAAGDTQYF
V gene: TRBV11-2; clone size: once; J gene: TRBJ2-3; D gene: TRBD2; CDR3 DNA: TGTGTCAGCAGCTTAGGGCTAGCGGGATTAGCAGACACGCAGTATTTT; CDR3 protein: CVSSLGLAGLADTQYF
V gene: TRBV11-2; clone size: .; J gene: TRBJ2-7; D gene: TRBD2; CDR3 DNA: TGTGCAACCAGCGTGCATGGTGAGGCTAGCGGGATTACGTACGAGCTGTACTTC; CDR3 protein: CATSVHGEASGITYELYF
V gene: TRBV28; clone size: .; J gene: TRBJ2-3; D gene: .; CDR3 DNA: TGTGCCAGCAGTTTAGTCGGGCGGGTGGGCACAGATACGCAGTATTTT; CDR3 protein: CASSLVGRVGTDTQYF
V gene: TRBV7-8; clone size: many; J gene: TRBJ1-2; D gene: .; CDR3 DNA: TGTGCCAGCAGCTTAACCCGGGACACGAACTATGGCTACACCTTC; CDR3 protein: CASSLTRDTNYGYTF
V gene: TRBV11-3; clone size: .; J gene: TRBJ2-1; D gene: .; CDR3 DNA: TGTGCAACCAGCTTAGGGTTCGGCGGGTTTTCCTGCAATGAGCAGTTCTTC; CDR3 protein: CATSLGFGGFSCNEQFF
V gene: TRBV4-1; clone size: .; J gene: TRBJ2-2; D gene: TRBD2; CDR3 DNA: TGCACCAGCAGCTATCAGACTAGCGGCACCGGGAAGCTGTTTTTT; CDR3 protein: CTSSYQTSGTGKLFF
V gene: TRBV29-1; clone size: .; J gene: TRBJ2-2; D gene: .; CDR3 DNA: TGTAGCGTTGCCCTAGTCCCGGCCGGGGAGCTGTTTTTT; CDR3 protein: CSVALVPAGELFF
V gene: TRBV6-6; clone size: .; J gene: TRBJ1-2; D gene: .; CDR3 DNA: TGTACCAGCAGTCGTGACAGGATGGCTGGATATGGCTACACCTTC; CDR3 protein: CTSSRDRMAGYGYTF
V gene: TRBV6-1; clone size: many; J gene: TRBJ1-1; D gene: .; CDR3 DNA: TGTGCCAGCAGTGAAGTAACCGGTTCCTACACTGAAGCTTTCTTT; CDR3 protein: CASSEVTGSYTEAFF
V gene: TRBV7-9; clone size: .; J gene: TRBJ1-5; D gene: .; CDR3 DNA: TGTGTCAGCAGCTTAGGTACGGGGATGAGCAATCAGCCCCAGCATTTT; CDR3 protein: CVSSLGTGMSNQPQHF
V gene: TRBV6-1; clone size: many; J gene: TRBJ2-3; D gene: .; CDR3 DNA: TGTGCCAGCAGGAAGAAAGGGAGCACAGATACGCAGTATTTT; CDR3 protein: CASRKKGSTDTQYF
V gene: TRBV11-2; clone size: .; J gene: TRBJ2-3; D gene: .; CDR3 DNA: TGTGCCGACAGGCCGACGGGGTCTAGCACAGATACGCAGTATTTT; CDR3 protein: CADRPTGSSTDTQYF
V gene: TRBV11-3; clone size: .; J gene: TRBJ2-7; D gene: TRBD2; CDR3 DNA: TGTGTCAGCAGCTCACCGGGACTAGCGGAGGGCCGACACGAGCAGTACTTC; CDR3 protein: CVSSSPGLAEGRHEQYF
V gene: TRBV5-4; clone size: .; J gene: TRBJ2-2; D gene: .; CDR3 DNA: TGTGCCAGCAGGTCCGGGACAAACACCGGGGAGCTGTTTTTT; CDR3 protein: CASRSGTNTGELFF
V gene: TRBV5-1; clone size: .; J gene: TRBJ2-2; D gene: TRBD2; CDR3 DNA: TGCGCCAGCAGGGATAGCGGGGGATGGAACACCGGGGAGCTGTTTTTT; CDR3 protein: CASRDSGGWNTGELFF
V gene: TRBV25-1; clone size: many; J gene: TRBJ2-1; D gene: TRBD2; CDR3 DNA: TGTGCCAGCAGTGAATCGGGCGGGAGACGGAATGAGCAGTTCTTC; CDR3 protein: CASSESGGRRNEQFF
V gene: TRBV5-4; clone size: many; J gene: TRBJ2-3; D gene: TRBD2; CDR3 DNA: TGTGCCAGCAGCTTGAGACTAGCGGGAGCCACAGATACGCAGTATTTT; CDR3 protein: CASSLRLAGATDTQYF
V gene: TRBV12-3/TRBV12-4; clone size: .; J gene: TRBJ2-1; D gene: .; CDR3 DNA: TGTGCCAGCAGTTCGACTAGATCCTGCGAGCAGTTCTTT; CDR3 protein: CASSSTRSCEQFF
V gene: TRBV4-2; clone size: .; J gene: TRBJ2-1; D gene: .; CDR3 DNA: TGTGCCAGCAGCCAAGATAGGACTGGCCGCAATGAGCAGGTCTTC; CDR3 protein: CASSQDRTGRNEQVF
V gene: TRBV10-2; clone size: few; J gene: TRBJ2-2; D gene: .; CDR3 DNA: TGCGCCAGCAGTGAGTCGAAGAACACCGGGGAGCTGTTTTTT; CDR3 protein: CASSESKNTGELFF
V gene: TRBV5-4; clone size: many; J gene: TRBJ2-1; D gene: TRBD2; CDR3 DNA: TGTGCCAGCAGCACTCGGACTAGCGGGAGTTACAATGAGCAGTTCTTC; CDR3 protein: CASSTRTSGSYNEQFF